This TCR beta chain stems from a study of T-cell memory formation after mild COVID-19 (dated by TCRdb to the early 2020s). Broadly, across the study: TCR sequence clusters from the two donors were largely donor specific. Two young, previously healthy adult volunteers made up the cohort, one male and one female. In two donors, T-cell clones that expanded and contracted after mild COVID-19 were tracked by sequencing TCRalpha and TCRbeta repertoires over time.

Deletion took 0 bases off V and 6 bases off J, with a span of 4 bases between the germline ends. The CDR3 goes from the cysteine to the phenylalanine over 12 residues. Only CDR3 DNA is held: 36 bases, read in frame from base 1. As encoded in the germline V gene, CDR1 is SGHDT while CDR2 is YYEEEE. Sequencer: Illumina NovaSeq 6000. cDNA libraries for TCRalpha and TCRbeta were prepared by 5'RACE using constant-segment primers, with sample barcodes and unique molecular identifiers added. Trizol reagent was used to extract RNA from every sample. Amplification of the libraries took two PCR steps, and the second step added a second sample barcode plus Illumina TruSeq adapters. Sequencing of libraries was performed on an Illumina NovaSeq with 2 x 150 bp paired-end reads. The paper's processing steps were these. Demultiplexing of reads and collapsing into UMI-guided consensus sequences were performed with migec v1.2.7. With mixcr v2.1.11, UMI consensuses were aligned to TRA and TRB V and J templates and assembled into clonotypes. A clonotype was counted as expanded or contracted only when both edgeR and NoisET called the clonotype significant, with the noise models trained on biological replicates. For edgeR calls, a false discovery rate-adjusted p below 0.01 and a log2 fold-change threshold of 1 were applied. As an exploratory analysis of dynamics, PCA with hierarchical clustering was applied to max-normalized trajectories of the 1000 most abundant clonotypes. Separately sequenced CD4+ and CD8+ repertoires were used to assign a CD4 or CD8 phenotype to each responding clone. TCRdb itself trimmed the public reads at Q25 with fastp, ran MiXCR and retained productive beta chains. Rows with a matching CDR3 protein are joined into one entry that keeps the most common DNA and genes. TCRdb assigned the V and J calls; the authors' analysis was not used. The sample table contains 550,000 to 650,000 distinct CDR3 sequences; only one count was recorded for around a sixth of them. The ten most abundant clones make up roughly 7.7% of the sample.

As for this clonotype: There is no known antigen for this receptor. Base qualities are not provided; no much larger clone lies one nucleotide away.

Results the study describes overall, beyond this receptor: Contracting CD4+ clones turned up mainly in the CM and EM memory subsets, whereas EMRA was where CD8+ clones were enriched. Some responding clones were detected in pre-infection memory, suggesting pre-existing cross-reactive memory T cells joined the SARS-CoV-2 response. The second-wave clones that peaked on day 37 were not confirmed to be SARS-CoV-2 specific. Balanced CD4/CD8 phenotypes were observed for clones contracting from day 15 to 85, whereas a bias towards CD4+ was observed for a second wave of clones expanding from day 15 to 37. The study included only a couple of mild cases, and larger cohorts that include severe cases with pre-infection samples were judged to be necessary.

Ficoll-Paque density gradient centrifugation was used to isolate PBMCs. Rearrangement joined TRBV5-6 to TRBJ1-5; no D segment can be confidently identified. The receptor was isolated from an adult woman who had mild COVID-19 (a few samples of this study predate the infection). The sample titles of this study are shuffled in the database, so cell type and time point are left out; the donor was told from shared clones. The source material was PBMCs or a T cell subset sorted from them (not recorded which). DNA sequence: TGTGCCAGCAGCTTGGCCAGTCAGCCCCAGCATTTT. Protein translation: CASSLASQPQHF.